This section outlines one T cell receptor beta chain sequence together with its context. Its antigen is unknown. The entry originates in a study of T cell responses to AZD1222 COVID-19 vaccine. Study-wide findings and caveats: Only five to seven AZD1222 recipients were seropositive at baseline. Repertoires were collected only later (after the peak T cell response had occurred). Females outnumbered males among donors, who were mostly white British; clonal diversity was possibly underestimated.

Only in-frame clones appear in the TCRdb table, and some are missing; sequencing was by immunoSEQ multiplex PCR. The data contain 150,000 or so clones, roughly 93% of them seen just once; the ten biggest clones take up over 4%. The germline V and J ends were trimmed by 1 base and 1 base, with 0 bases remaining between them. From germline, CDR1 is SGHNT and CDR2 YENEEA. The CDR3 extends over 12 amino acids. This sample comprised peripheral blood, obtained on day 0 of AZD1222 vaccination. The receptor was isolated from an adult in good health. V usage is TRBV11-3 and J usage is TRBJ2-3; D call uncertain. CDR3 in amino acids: CASSLGTDTQYF. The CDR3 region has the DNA TGTGCCAGCAGCTTAGGCACAGATACGCAGTATTTT.